Presented here are 32 T cell receptor delta chains from one specimen sequenced in a study of gamma-delta chains in newborns, infants, children. TCRdb re-called the reads with CATT. The profile shows roughly 11,000 delta-chain clones, approximately 9.7% of them singletons. Specimen: blood. The origin of the receptors is a child who was a newborn, infant or young child, either healthy, febrile or measles-vaccinated (not recorded which).

This clone was detected a few times. A much larger clone sits a single nucleotide away, making a read error possible. The gene calls are TRDV2 and TRDJ1; 7 nucleotides match TRDD3. Germline lookup yields CDR1 GEAIGNYY and CDR2 EKD. The CDR3 consists of 14 residues. Losses at the gene ends were 3 bases for V and 2 bases for J; bases not matched to a gene: 5. The CDR3 here is CACDVPGDTDKLIF. Here the CDR3 DNA reads TGTGCCTGTGACGTACCGGGGGATACCGATAAACTCATCTTT.

This clone showed up just a few times. The chain has TRDV2 and TRDJ1; possibly TRDD3 for D (6 bases). The ends were cut back, 2 bases at V and 3 bases at J, with 27 bases in the middle. CDR3 length equals 19 residues. From germline, CDR1 is GEAIGNYY and CDR2 EKD. The CDR3 spells CACDNLRPTGRLSADKLIF. CDR3 DNA: TGTGCCTGTGACAACCTACGTCCGACTGGGCGGTTAAGCGCCGATAAACTCATCTTT.

The chain combines TRDV2 with TRDJ1; perhaps TRDD3 as D (5 bases). CDR1 and CDR2 (germline): GEAIGNYY, EKD. The CDR3 extends over 14 amino acids. V lost 0 bases to trimming and J lost 6 bases, with 13 bases between them. As DNA, the CDR3 is TGTGCCTGTGACACCGTCGGGGGGCGTAATAAACTCATCTTT. It is translated as CACDTVGGRNKLIF.

This clone turned up a few times. At the DNA level, this CDR3 is encoded by other sequences in the same sample as well. The chain has TRDV2 and TRDJ1; TRDD3 is a possible D gene (5 bases). The germline CDR1 and CDR2 sequences are GEAIGNYY and EKD. The CDR3 length is 16 residues. The ends were cut back, 3 bases at V and 4 bases at J, with 20 bases in the middle. The CDR3 region has the DNA TGTGCCTGTGACGCAGTACTCGGGGGCAAGAACGATAAACTCATCTTT. The encoded protein is CACDAVLGGKNDKLIF.

In its sample, this clone was seen a few times. The sample holds other DNA sequences that translate to the same CDR3. The chain uses TRDV2 and TRDJ1; D is possibly TRDD3 (5 bases). The CDR3 totals 15 residues. Germline loops: CDR1 GEAIGNYY, CDR2 EKD. V lost 0 bases to trimming and J lost 0 bases, with 10 bases between them. CDR3 in DNA: TGTGCCTGTGACACCGTAGGGGAGAACACCGATAAACTCATCTTT. This encodes CACDTVGENTDKLIF.

The sample holds a few counts of this clone. Given a much more abundant clone one base away, this may be a read error. The rearrangement links TRDV2 to TRDJ1, with no clear D. V gave up 0 bases and J gave up 3 bases, with 13 bases separating them. The CDR3 runs 15 residues. Germline lookup yields CDR1 GEAIGNYY and CDR2 EKD. DNA for the CDR3: TGTGCCTGTGACACCCTTGGACCCTCCGCCGATAAACTCATCTTT. Its translation: CACDTLGPSADKLIF.

This clone was seen a handful of times. V usage is TRDV2 and J usage is TRDJ1; 11 nucleotides match TRDD3. The CDR3 consists of 17 residues. CDR1 and CDR2 from the germline V gene are GEAIGNYY and EKD. The ends lost 3 bases at V and 10 bases at J; junction bases unmatched: 18. CDR3 in DNA: TGTGCCTGTGACCCGCTAGAATTGGGGGATACGCAGGCGTCACTCATCTTT. Its translation: CACDPLELGDTQASLIF.

The V and J genes are TRDV2 and TRDJ3; unclear D gene. This CDR3 region has 19 residues. Trimming stripped 0 bases from V and 0 bases from J, with 14 bases between. Looked up from germline, CDR1 is GEAIGNYY and CDR2 is EKD. The CDR3 nucleotides are TGTGCCTGTGACACCGTGGATCCAGGTAACTCCTGGGACACCCGACAGATGTTTTTC. Protein product: CACDTVDPGNSWDTRQMFF.

This chain connects TRDV2 to TRDJ3; 11 positions match TRDD3. The J gene, left out of TCRdb, was set here by checking the DNA against germline. Germline trimming cut 2 bases from V and 1 base from J; bases unmatched to any gene: 15. The CDR3 covers 22 residues. Germline V CDR1 and CDR2: GEAIGNYY, EKD. The CDR3 is CACDKLLGDSHLPSWDTRQMFF. DNA for the CDR3: TGTGCCTGTGACAAATTACTGGGGGATAGCCACCTTCCTTCCTGGGACACCCGACAGATGTTTTTC.

A few counts support this clone. At one end the junction does not follow the germline gene, possibly because of a read error. The chain carries TRDV2 and TRDJ1; 13 nucleotides align to TRDD3. There are 18 residues in the CDR3. The germline CDR1 and CDR2 sequences are GEAIGNYY and EKD. In DNA, the CDR3 is TGTGCCTGTGACGCTTTACTGGGGGATACGCGGCTGGCCGATAAACCCATCTTT. Translated, it gives CACDALLGDTRLADKPIF.

This clone turned up a few times. The same CDR3 is also encoded by other DNA sequences in this sample. The chain employs TRDV2 and TRDJ1, with 10 positions matching TRDD3. CDR1 and CDR2 from the germline V gene are GEAIGNYY and EKD. With 0 bases clipped from V and 0 bases from J, the junction kept 0 bases outside the gene matches. The CDR3 extends over 15 amino acids. This chain's CDR3 is CACDTWGIHTDKLIF. Written as DNA, the CDR3 is TGTGCCTGTGACACCTGGGGGATACACACCGATAAACTCATCTTT.

This clone turned up a few times. CDR3 DNA sequence: TGTGCCTGTGACCCCCTTGCTGGACTGGGGGATACGGCGCCTCACACCGATAAACTCATCTTT. As protein: CACDPLAGLGDTAPHTDKLIF. V and J are TRDV2 and TRDJ1; 13 bases map to TRDD3. After removal of 3 bases from V and 0 bases from J, the junction contained 18 bases not matched to a gene. Germline values: CDR1 GEAIGNYY, CDR2 EKD. The CDR3 is 21 amino acids.

This clone was detected only a few times. This chain links TRDV2 with TRDJ1, with TRDD3 matching over 10 bases. The CDR3 length is 16 residues. V lost 2 bases, J lost 7 bases, and 12 bases stayed unmatched. Per germline, CDR1 GEAIGNYY and CDR2 EKD. CDR3: CACDKLGDSSIGKLIF. CDR3 coding DNA: TGTGCCTGTGACAAACTGGGGGATTCCTCTATCGGTAAACTCATCTTT.

V gene TRDV2 combines with J gene TRDJ2; 8 nucleotides agree with TRDD3. The length of the CDR3 is 18 residues. The ends lost 3 bases at V and 3 bases at J; junction bases unmatched: 14. Germline loops: CDR1 GEAIGNYY, CDR2 EKD. This CDR3 reads CACDPITGGRALTAQLFF. CDR3 nucleotides: TGTGCCTGTGACCCAATCACTGGGGGCCGCGCTCTGACAGCACAACTCTTCTTT.

This clone came up a few times. At the DNA level, this CDR3 is encoded by other sequences in the same sample as well. The CDR3 protein is CACDSLLGTDKLIF. CDR3 coding DNA: TGTGCCTGTGACTCCTTACTGGGTACCGATAAACTCATCTTT. The chain is built from TRDV2 and TRDJ1; D is perhaps TRDD3 (6 bases). Per germline, CDR1 GEAIGNYY and CDR2 EKD. The CDR3 loop spans 14 amino acids. The germline V and J ends were trimmed by 3 bases and 2 bases, with 12 bases remaining between them.

This clone came up a few times. A single base is all that separates this from a far larger clone, so a read error is likely. Other DNA sequences in this sample translate to the same CDR3. The chain employs TRDV2 and TRDJ1; 8 nucleotides align to TRDD3. CDR1 and CDR2 from the germline V gene are GEAIGNYY and EKD. The CDR3 runs to 14 residues. Trimming took 2 bases from V and 1 from J; bases not matched to a gene: 2. This CDR3 reads CACDILGGTDKLIF. The CDR3 nucleotides are TGTGCCTGTGACATACTGGGGGGCACCGATAAACTCATCTTT.

Details on this clone: Mismatch with germline at one junction end may stem from a read error. The chain is built from TRDV2 and TRDJ2, with 10 nucleotides matching TRDD3. The CDR3 extends over 18 amino acids. Germline CDR1 GEAIGNYY, CDR2 EKD. In DNA, the CDR3 is TGTGCCTGTGACGGACTGGGGGATTGGTCATCTTTGACAGCAAAACTCTTCTTT. Translation: CACDGLGDWSSLTAKLFF.

This clone was observed a handful of times. This chain joins TRDV2 and TRDJ1; TRDD3 agrees at 7 bases. V was pared by 2 bases and J by 2 bases, with 7 bases of the junction left unmatched. The CDR3 runs 15 residues. Germline CDR1 and CDR2: GEAIGNYY and EKD. The CDR3 nucleotides read TGTGCCTGTGACAGACTGGGGCTGCCAACCGATAAACTCATCTTT. Amino acid sequence: CACDRLGLPTDKLIF.

With regard to this clone: The junction differs from germline at one of its ends, possibly a read error. The rearrangement uses TRDV2 and TRDJ3; weak D call: TRDD3 (6 bases). TCRdb records no J gene; here it was assigned by comparing the DNA to germline. The CDR3 runs 17 residues. Germline loops: CDR1 GEAIGNYY, CDR2 EKD. CDR3 loop: CACDTAGDARDTRQMFF. The DNA of the CDR3 is TGCGCCTGTGACACCGCTGGGGATGCCCGGGACACCCGACAGATGTTTTTC.

A remark on this clone: The junction does not match germline at one end; this may be a read error. Other DNA sequences in this specimen translate into the identical CDR3. The chain couples TRDV2 to TRDJ1, with 8 bases aligning to TRDD3. The CDR3 has 16 residues. Germline CDR1 reads GEAIGNYY; CDR2 reads EKD. CDR3 nucleotides: TGTGCCTGCGACACAGTCGACCGTACTGGGGGCCTTAAACTCATCTTT. This translates into CACDTVDRTGGLKLIF.

The chain combines TRDV2 with TRDJ3; 13 bases are shared with TRDD3. With 0 bases clipped from V and 1 base from J, the junction kept 8 bases outside the gene matches. In germline, CDR1 is GEAIGNYY, CDR2 EKD. The length of the CDR3 is 21 residues. In DNA, the CDR3 is TGTGCCTGTGACACCGTCGGGCTACTGGGGGATACGTCCTGGGACACCCGACAGATGTTTTTC. Translated, it gives CACDTVGLLGDTSWDTRQMFF.

The J gene went uncalled, whereas the V gene is TRDV2; the table's D call, TRDD3, has no DNA check behind it. Germline CDR1 and CDR2: GEAIGNYY and EKD. CDR3 size: 18 residues. The CDR3 is CACDTVAGGYAEPDKHIF. DNA of the CDR3: TGTGCCTGTGACACAGTGGCTGGGGGATACGCGGAACCCGATAAACACATCTTT.

This clone was observed a handful of times. V and J are TRDV2 and TRDJ3, with 7 bases fitting TRDD3. CDR3 size: 22 residues. The V gene's germline CDR1 is GEAIGNYY and CDR2 EKD. V lost 0 bases, J lost 2 bases, and 18 bases stayed unmatched. CDR3 amino acids: CACDTVGEVGLKLAWDTRQMFF. Written as DNA, the CDR3 is TGTGCCTGTGACACCGTGGGGGAAGTTGGGTTGAAGTTGGCCTGGGACACCCGACAGATGTTTTTC.

V is TRDV2 and J is TRDJ1; no clear D gene. The CDR3 totals 14 residues. Germline V gene data show CDR1 as GEAIGNYY and CDR2 as EKD. V was pared by 0 bases and J by 2 bases, with 9 bases between. The CDR3 DNA sequence: TGTGCCTGTGACACCGTGGACGTGACCGATAAACTCATCTTT. Encoded protein: CACDTVDVTDKLIF.

As for this clone: This same CDR3 is encoded by further DNA sequences in the sample. The chain joins TRDV2 to TRDJ1; TRDD3 matches at 10 bases. CDR1 is GEAIGNYY, CDR2 EKD, per germline. Trimming cost V 0 bases and J 2 bases; bases outside gene matches: 5. This CDR3 comprises 16 residues. The CDR3 DNA sequence: TGTGCCTGTGACACCGTAGGACTGGGGGATACCGATAAACTCATCTTT. Amino acid sequence: CACDTVGLGDTDKLIF.

With regard to this clone: The junction departs from the called germline gene at one end, perhaps through a read error. The chain couples TRDV2 to TRDJ3; 7 nucleotides agree with TRDD3. Germline values: CDR1 GEAIGNYY, CDR2 EKD. The CDR3 extends over 21 amino acids. The CDR3 protein is CACDIITGEYVNSWDARQMFF. DNA for the CDR3: TGTGCCTGTGACATCATAACTGGGGAATACGTAAACTCCTGGGACGCCCGACAGATGTTTTTC.

This clone was seen a few times. This sequence joins TRDV2 and TRDJ1; TRDD3 aligns across 9 bases. Trimming cost V 3 bases and J 0 bases; bases outside gene matches: 10. The CDR3 runs 17 residues. Germline CDR1 and CDR2: GEAIGNYY and EKD. CDR3 coding DNA: TGTGCCTGTGACGGACTGGGGGAGTCACCCGACACCGATAAACTCATCTTT. The encoded protein is CACDGLGESPDTDKLIF.

The J gene was recorded as TRDJ1; no V gene was called; whether TRDD3, the table's D call, matches the DNA was not checked. The CDR3 length is 16 residues. The CDR3 coding sequence is TGTGCCTGTGACACTTTACTGGGGGAGAAAAACGATAAACTCATCTTT. Residues: CACDTLLGEKNDKLIF.

CDR3 loop: CACDRLGKYTDKLIF. CDR3 DNA sequence: TGTGCCTGTGACCGGTTGGGGAAGTACACCGATAAACTCATCTTT. The genes are TRDV2 and TRDJ1, with D possibly TRDD3 on 5 matching bases. Trimming stripped 3 bases from V and 0 bases from J, with 13 bases between. The CDR3 spans 15 residues. CDR1 is GEAIGNYY, CDR2 EKD, per germline.

This chain uses TRDV2 with TRDJ3; 8 bases align to TRDD3. The germline CDR1 and CDR2 sequences are GEAIGNYY and EKD. The CDR3 covers 18 residues. Unmatched junction bases numbered 5, after V lost 2 bases and J lost 0 bases. The CDR3 region is CACDITGGRSWDTRQMFF. CDR3 sequence (DNA): TGTGCCTGTGACATTACTGGGGGCCGCTCCTGGGACACCCGACAGATGTTTTTC.

This chain connects TRDV2 to TRDJ1; 7 bases are shared with TRDD3. Trimming took 0 bases from V and 0 from J; bases not matched to a gene: 12. Germline CDR1 and CDR2: GEAIGNYY and EKD. The CDR3 loop spans 18 amino acids. This chain's CDR3 is CACDTVSGGEGNTDKLIF. The CDR3 coding sequence is TGTGCCTGTGACACCGTAAGTGGGGGAGAAGGGAACACCGATAAACTCATCTTT.

This clone appeared a few times. The gene calls are TRDV2 and TRDJ1, with D perhaps TRDD1 (6 bases). V gave up 3 bases and J gave up 1 base, with 11 bases separating them. CDR1 and CDR2 from the germline V gene are GEAIGNYY and EKD. The CDR3 contains 14 residues. The CDR3 DNA follows: TGTGCCTGTGACCCAATAGTGCGCACCGATAAACTCATCTTT. The encoded protein is CACDPIVRTDKLIF.